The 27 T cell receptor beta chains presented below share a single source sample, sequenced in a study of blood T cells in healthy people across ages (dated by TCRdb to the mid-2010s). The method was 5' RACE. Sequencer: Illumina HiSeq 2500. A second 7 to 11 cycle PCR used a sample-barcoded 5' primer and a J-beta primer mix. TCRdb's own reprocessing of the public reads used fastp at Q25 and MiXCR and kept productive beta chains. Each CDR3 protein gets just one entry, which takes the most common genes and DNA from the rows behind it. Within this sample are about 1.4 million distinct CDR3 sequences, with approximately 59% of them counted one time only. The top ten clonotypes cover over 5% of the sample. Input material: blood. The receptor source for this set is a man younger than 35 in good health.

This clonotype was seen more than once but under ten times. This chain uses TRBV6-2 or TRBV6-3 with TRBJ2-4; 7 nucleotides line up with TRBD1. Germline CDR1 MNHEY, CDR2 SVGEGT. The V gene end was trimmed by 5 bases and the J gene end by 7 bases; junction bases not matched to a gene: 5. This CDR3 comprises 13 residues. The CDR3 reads CASSTRQGNIQYF. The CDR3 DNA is TGTGCCAGCAGTACTCGACAGGGCAACATTCAGTACTTC.

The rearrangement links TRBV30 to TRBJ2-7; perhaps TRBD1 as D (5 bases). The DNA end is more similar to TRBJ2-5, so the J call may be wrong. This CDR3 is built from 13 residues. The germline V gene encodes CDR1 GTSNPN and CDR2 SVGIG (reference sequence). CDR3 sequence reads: CAWRAQGLKTQYF. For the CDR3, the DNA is TGTGCCTGGAGAGCTCAGGGTCTGAAGACCCAGTACTTC.

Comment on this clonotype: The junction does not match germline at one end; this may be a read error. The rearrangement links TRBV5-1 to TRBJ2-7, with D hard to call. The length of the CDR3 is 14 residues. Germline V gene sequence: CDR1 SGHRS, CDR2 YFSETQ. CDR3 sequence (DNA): TGTGCCAGCAGCTTAGGTTTAGGGACCTACGAGCAGTACTTC. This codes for CASSLGLGTYEQYF. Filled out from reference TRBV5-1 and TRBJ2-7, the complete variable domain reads KAGVTQTPRYLIKTRGQQVTLSCSPISGHRSVSWYQQTPGQGLQFLFEYFSETQRNKGNFPGRFSGRQFSNSRSEMNVSTLELGDSALYLCASSLGLGTYEQYFGPGTRLTVT.

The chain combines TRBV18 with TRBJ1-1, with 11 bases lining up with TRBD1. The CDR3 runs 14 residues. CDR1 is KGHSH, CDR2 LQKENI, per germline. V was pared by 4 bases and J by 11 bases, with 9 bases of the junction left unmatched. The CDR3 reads CASSRDGQGAGAFF. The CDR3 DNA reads TGTGCCAGCTCACGGGACGGACAGGGGGCTGGGGCTTTCTTT.

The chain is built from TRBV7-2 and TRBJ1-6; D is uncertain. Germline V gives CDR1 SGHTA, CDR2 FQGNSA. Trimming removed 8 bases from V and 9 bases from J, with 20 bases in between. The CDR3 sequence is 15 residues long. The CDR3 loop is CASGDTAARSSPLHF. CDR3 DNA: TGTGCCAGCGGGGATACAGCGGCAAGAAGTTCACCCCTCCACTTT.

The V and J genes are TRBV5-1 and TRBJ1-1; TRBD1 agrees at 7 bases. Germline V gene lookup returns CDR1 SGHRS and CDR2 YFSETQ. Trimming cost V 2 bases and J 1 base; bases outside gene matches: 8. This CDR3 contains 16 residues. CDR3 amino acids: CASSFVLGTENTEAFF. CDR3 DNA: TGCGCCAGCAGCTTTGTTTTGGGGACAGAGAACACTGAAGCTTTCTTT.

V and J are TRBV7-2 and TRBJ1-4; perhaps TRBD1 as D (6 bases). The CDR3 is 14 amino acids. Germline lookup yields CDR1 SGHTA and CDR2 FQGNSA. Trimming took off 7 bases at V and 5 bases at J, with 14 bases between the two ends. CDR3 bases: TGTGCCAGCACCTGGGGTGGGGGCAATGAAAAACTGTTTTTT. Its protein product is CASTWGGGNEKLFF.

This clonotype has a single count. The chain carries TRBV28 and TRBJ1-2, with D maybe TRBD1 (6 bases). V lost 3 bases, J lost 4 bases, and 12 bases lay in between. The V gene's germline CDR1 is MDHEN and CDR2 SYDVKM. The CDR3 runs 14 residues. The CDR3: CASSFGGGIYGYTF. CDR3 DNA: TGTGCCAGCAGTTTTGGGGGGGGCATCTATGGCTACACCTTC.

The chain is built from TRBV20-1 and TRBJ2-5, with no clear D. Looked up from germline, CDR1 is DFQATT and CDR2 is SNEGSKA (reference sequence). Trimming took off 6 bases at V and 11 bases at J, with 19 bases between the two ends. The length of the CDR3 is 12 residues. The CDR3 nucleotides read TGCAGTGCCGATTCCCAGGTTGGAGAGCAGTACTTC. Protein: CSADSQVGEQYF.

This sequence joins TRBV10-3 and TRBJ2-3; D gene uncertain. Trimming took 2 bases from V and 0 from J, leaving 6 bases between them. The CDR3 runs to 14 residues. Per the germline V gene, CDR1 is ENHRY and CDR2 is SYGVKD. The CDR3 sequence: CAISEVGSTDTQYF. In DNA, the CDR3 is TGTGCCATCAGTGAGGTGGGGAGCACAGATACGCAGTATTTT.

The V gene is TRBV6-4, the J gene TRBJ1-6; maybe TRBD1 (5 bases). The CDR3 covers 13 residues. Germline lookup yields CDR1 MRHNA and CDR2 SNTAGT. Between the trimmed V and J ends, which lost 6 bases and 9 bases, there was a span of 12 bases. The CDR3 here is CASSMDTGSPLHF. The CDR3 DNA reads TGTGCCAGCAGCATGGACACGGGTTCACCCCTCCACTTT.

DNA of the CDR3: TGTGCCAGCAGCTTAGTGGGTTTGGCACGGCTCTCCTACAATGAGCAGTTCTTC. It codes for CASSLVGLARLSYNEQFF. This chain joins TRBV7-2 and TRBJ2-1; D not resolved. V lost 1 base to trimming and J lost 0 bases, with 16 bases between them. This CDR3 contains 18 residues. Germline V gives CDR1 SGHTA, CDR2 FQGNSA.

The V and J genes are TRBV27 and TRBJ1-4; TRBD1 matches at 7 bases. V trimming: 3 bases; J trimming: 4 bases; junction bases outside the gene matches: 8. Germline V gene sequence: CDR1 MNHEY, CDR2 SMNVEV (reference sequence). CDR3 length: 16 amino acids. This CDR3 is CASSFGPGTVNEKLFF. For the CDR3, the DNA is TGTGCCAGCAGTTTCGGACCCGGGACAGTTAATGAAAAACTGTTTTTT.

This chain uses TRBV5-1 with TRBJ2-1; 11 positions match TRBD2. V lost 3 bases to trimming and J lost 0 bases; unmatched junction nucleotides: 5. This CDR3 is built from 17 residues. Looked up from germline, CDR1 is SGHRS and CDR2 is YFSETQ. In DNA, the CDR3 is TGCGCCAGCAGCTGGGCTAGCGGGGGGCTCTCCTACAATGAGCAGTTCTTC. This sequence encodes CASSWASGGLSYNEQFF.

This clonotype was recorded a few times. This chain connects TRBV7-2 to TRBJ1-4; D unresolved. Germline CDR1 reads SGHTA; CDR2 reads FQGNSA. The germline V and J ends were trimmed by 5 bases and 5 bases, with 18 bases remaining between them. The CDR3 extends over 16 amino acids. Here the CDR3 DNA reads TGTGCCAGCAGCCTTGATAGGTGGAGCTCGAATGAAAAACTGTTTTTT. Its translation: CASSLDRWSSNEKLFF.

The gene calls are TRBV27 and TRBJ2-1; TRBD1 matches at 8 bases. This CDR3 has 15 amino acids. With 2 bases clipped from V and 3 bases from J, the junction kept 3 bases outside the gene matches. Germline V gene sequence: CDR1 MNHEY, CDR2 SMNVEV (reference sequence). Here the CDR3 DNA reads TGTGCCAGCAGTTTACAGGGGGCGTTCTACAATGAGCAGTTCTTC. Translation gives CASSLQGAFYNEQFF.

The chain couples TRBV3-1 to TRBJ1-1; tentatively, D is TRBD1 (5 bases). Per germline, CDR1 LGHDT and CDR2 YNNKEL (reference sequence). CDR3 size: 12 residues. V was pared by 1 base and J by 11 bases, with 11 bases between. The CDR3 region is CASSQGGSGAFF. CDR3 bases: TGTGCCAGCAGCCAAGGGGGCAGTGGGGCTTTCTTT.

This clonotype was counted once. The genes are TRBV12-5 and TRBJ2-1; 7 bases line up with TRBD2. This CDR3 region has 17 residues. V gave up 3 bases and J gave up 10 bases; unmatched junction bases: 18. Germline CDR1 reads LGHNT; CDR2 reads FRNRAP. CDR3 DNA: TGTGCTAGTGGTTTTATTTTATCCGGCGGGAGAGGCCACGAGCAGTTCTTC. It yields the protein CASGFILSGGRGHEQFF.

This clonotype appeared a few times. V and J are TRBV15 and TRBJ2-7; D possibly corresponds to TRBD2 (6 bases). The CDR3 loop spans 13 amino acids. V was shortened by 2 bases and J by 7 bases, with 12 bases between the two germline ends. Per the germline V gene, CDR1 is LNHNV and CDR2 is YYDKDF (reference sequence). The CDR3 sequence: CATSRKPRGEQYF. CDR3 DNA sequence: TGTGCCACCAGCAGAAAGCCTCGGGGGGAGCAGTACTTC.

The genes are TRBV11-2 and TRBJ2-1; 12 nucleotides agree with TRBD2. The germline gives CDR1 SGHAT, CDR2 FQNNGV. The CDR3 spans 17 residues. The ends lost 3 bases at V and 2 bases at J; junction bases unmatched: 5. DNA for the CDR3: TGTGCCAGCAGCTTGGGGACTAGCGGGTTGGCCTACAATGAGCAGTTCTTC. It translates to CASSLGTSGLAYNEQFF.

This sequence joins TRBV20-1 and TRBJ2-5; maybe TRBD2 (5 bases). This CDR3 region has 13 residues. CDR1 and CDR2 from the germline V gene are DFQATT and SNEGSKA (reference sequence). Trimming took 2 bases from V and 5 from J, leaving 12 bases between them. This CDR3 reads CSARSGSGETQYF. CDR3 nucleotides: TGCAGTGCTAGAAGTGGGAGCGGTGAGACCCAGTACTTC.

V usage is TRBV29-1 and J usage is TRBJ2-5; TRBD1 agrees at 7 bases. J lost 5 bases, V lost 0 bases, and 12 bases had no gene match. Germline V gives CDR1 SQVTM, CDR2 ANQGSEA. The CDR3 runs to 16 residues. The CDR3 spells CSVEDPIGTAGETQYF. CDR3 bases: TGCAGCGTTGAAGATCCCATCGGGACAGCCGGGGAGACCCAGTACTTC.

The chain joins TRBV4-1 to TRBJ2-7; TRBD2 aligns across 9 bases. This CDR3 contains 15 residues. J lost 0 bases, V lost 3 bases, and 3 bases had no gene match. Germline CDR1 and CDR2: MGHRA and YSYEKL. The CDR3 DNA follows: TGCGCCAGCAGCCAGATTAGCGGGAGCTCCTACGAGCAGTACTTC. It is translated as CASSQISGSSYEQYF.

CDR3: CASSYRTVTQETQYF. The CDR3 DNA follows: TGTGCCAGCAGTTATCGGACAGTAACCCAAGAGACCCAGTACTTC. The chain uses TRBV28 and TRBJ2-5, with D perhaps matching TRBD1 (6 bases). Germline loops: CDR1 MDHEN, CDR2 SYDVKM. CDR3 length: 15 residues. Trimming took off 4 bases at V and 1 base at J, with 13 bases between the two ends.

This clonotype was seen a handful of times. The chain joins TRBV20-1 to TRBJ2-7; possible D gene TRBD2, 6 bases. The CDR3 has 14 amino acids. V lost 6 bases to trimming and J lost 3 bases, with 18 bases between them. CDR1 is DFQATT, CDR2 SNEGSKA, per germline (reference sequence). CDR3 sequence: CSANSPGLNYEQYF. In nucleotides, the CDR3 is TGCAGTGCCAATTCCCCGGGACTCAACTACGAGCAGTACTTC.

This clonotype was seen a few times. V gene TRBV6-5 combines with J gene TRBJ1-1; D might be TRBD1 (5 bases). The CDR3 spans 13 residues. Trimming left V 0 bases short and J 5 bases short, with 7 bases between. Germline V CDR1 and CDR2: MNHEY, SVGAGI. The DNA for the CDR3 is TGTGCCAGCAGTTACTCGGGGCGGACTGAAGCTTTCTTT. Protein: CASSYSGRTEAFF.

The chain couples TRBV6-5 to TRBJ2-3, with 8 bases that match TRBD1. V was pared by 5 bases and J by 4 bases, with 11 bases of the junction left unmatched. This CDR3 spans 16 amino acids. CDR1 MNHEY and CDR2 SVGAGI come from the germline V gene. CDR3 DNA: TGTGCCAGCAGTCCGCACAGGGGGAATAGAGCAGATACGCAGTATTTT. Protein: CASSPHRGNRADTQYF.